What follows are 15 T cell receptor beta chains derived from one specimen sequenced in a study of identifying expanded T cells in peripheral blood (dated by TCRdb to the late 2010s). Libraries came from the immunoSEQ multiplex PCR assay. Here the immuneACCESS table is served through TCRdb, limited to in-frame sequences with V and J called. Missing clones are a known gap in these copies; in checked studies unresolved V genes cover under half, and the rest lacks a known reason. The sample profile shows approximately 59,000 clones; over 85% of them were found once. Around 3.5% of the sample belongs to the ten largest clones. The specimen was blood. Receptors originate from a person between 18 and 75 years old in good health.

This clone is a singleton in its sample. Relative to the germline gene, one junction end is altered; a read error may explain this. This rearrangement joins TRBV19 to TRBJ2-1; D is uncertain. Germline loops: CDR1 LNHDA, CDR2 SQIVND (reference sequence). This CDR3 region has 12 residues. CDR3 bases: TGTGCCAGTAGTATCTCCCACAATGAGCAGTTCTTC. It translates to CASSISHNEQFF.

This clone was seen a handful of times. This rearrangement joins TRBV2 to TRBJ1-5, with a possible D match to TRBD1 (5 bases). This CDR3 is 18 amino acids long. The germline V gene encodes CDR1 SNHLY and CDR2 FYNNEI. Deletions cut 6 bases from V and 0 bases from J, with 21 bases between. CDR3 sequence: CASSRTWGSRYSNQPQHF. CDR3 DNA: TGTGCCAGCAGCCGCACCTGGGGCAGTAGATATAGCAATCAGCCCCAGCATTTT.

This clone was seen more than once but under ten times. The chain recombines TRBV7-6 with TRBJ1-5; 8 bases match TRBD1. CDR1 is SGHVS and CDR2 is FNYEAQ in the germline V gene. V gave up 2 bases and J gave up 6 bases; unmatched junction bases: 6. The CDR3 is 15 residues long. CDR3 DNA sequence: TGTGCCAGCAGCTTACAGGGGGCTTTTGGTCAGCCCCAGCATTTT. Its protein is CASSLQGAFGQPQHF.

This chain connects TRBV7-2 to TRBJ1-4, with D possibly being TRBD1 (5 bases). Trimming cost V 6 bases and J 8 bases, with 13 bases left between them. The CDR3 extends over 13 amino acids. CDR1 is SGHTA and CDR2 is FQGNSA in the germline V gene. The CDR3 reads CASSIIRDEKLFF. DNA for the CDR3: TGTGCCAGCAGTATTATCCGGGACGAAAAACTGTTTTTT. Full variable domain (missing parts from reference TRBV7-2 and TRBJ1-4): GAGVSQSPSNKVTEKGKDVELRCDPISGHTALYWYRQSLGQGLEFLIYFQGNSAPDKSGLPSDRFSAERTGGSVSTLTIQRTQQEDSAVYLCASSIIRDEKLFFGSGTQLSVL.

V and J are TRBV4-1 and TRBJ2-1, with 7 positions matching TRBD1. V lost 4 bases and J lost 10; bases outside the gene matches: 10. The CDR3 extends over 14 amino acids. CDR1 is MGHRA and CDR2 is YSYEKL in the germline V gene. The CDR3 DNA reads as TGCGCCAGCAGCCTTCTACCCCGGGACAGCGAGCAGTTCTTC. Protein product: CASSLLPRDSEQFF.

This chain connects TRBV29-1 to TRBJ1-4; D call uncertain. Germline lookup yields CDR1 SQVTM and CDR2 ANQGSEA. Trimming left V 1 base short and J 8 bases short, with 11 bases between. The CDR3 has 13 residues. The CDR3 region has the DNA TGCAGCGTTGAAGCCCCCAGTGAGGAAAAACTGTTTTTT. Encoded protein: CSVEAPSEEKLFF.

The rearrangement links TRBV11-2 to TRBJ2-2, with unresolved D. Germline lookup yields CDR1 SGHAT and CDR2 FQNNGV. This CDR3 has 14 amino acids. Trimming took off 8 bases at V and 0 bases at J, with 10 bases between the two ends. CDR3 DNA sequence: TGTGCCAGCCAGCTGGGAACGAACACCGGGGAGCTGTTTTTT. It specifies CASQLGTNTGELFF.

This chain uses TRBV7-2 with TRBJ1-3; D gene uncertain. The germline V gene has CDR1 SGHTA and CDR2 FQGNSA. Trimming took 5 bases from V and 0 from J, leaving 11 bases between them. This CDR3 region has 15 residues. CDR3 protein: CASSQSPFSGNTIYF. CDR3 bases: TGTGCCAGCAGCCAAAGTCCTTTCTCTGGAAACACCATATATTTT.

This chain joins TRBV20-1 and TRBJ1-1; the D gene is possibly TRBD1 (5 bases). The CDR3 is 10 residues long. Trimming shortened V by 6 bases and J by 7 bases, and 9 bases separated the two germline ends. CDR1 and CDR2 (germline): DFQATT, SNEGSKA (reference sequence). In DNA, the CDR3 is TGCAGTGCCAACGGACATGAAGCTTTCTTT. This codes for CSANGHEAFF.

This chain links TRBV7-2 with TRBJ1-3; 7 positions agree with TRBD1. This CDR3 is 16 amino acids long. The V segment lost 1 base and the J segment 1 base; nucleotides outside the gene matches: 4. In germline, CDR1 is SGHTA, CDR2 FQGNSA. For the CDR3, the DNA is TGTGCCAGCAGCTTAGGAGGGGGCCTTTCTGGAAACACCATATATTTT. It specifies CASSLGGGLSGNTIYF. The full variable domain, its missing parts supplied by reference TRBV7-2 and TRBJ1-3, is GAGVSQSPSNKVTEKGKDVELRCDPISGHTALYWYRQSLGQGLEFLIYFQGNSAPDKSGLPSDRFSAERTGGSVSTLTIQRTQQEDSAVYLCASSLGGGLSGNTIYFGEGSWLTVV.

A few counts support this clone. This chain joins TRBV18 and TRBJ2-3; D remains unclear. The V gene lost 1 base and the J gene lost 5 bases, with 4 bases spanning the gap. Per the germline V gene, CDR1 is KGHSH and CDR2 is LQKENI. The CDR3 sequence is 12 residues long. The CDR3 DNA sequence: TGTGCCAGCTCACCACGTGAAGATACGCAGTATTTT. Translation: CASSPREDTQYF.

V and J are TRBV6-5 and TRBJ2-2, with TRBD2 as a possible D gene (5 bases). In germline, CDR1 is MNHEY, CDR2 SVGAGI. The CDR3 loop spans 13 amino acids. Between the trimmed V and J ends, which lost 6 bases and 6 bases, there was a span of 11 bases. CDR3 protein: CASSVLRAGELFF. As DNA, the CDR3 is TGTGCCAGCAGCGTCTTGAGGGCCGGGGAGCTGTTTTTT.

The V call is TRBV21-1, the J call TRBJ2-1. TRBV21-1 has pseudogene status. The CDR3 spans 11 residues. The CDR3 DNA sequence: TGTGCCAGCAACATAGACAATGAGCAGTTCTTC. Encoded protein: CASNIDNEQFF.

The rearrangement links TRBV30 to TRBJ1-3, with D tentatively TRBD1 (6 bases). Germline V gene lookup returns CDR1 GTSNPN and CDR2 SVGIG (reference sequence). This CDR3 is built from 17 residues. Trimming removed 4 bases at V and 4 bases at J, with 23 bases between. In DNA, the CDR3 is TGTGCCTGGACCTATACCGTCTCCGGGACAAGAGGAAACACCATATATTTT. Translating gives CAWTYTVSGTRGNTIYF.

The table lists this clone with a few counts. The gene calls are TRBV30 and TRBJ1-3, with 8 bases fitting TRBD1. CDR1 GTSNPN and CDR2 SVGIG come from the germline V gene (reference sequence). This CDR3 comprises 15 residues. V lost 2 bases and J lost 2; bases outside the gene matches: 5. CDR3 protein: CAWSSRGRAGNTIYF. The CDR3 bases are TGTGCCTGGAGTTCCAGGGGGCGTGCTGGAAACACCATATATTTT.